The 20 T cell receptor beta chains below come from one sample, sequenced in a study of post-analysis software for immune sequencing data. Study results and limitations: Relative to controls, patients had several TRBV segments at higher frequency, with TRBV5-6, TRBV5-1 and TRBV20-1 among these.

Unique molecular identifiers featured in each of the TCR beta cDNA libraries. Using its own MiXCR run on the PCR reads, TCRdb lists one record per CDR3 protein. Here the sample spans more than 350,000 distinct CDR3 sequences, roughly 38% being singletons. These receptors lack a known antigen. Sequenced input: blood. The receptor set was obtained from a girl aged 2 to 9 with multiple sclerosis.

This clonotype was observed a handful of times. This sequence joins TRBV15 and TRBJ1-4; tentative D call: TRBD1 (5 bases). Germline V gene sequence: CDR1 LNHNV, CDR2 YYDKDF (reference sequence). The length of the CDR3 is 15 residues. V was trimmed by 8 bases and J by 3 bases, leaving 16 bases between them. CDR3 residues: CATWGAGRANEKLFF. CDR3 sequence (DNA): TGTGCCACCTGGGGCGCAGGCAGAGCTAATGAAAAACTGTTTTTT.

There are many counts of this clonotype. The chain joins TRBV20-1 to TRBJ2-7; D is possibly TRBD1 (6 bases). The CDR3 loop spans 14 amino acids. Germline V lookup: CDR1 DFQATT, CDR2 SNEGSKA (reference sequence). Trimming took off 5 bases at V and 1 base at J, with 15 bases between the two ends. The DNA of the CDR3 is TGCAGTGCTTTACGTCCGGACAGTTCCTACGAGCAGTACTTC. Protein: CSALRPDSSYEQYF.

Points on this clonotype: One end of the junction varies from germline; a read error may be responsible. CDR3 in amino acids: CAGSLQAETYEQYF. CDR3 in DNA: TGTGCCGGCAGCTTACAGGCTGAAACCTACGAGCAGTACTTC. The chain uses TRBV7-9 and TRBJ2-7, with D possibly TRBD1 on 5 matching bases. Germline V gene lookup returns CDR1 SEHNR and CDR2 FQNEAQ (reference sequence). There are 14 residues in the CDR3.

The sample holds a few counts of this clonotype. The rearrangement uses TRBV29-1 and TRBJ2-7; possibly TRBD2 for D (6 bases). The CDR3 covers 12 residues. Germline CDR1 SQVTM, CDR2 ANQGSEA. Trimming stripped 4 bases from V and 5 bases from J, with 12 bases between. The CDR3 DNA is TGCAGCGTTGGGAGGGAAGTGGACGAGCAGTACTTC. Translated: CSVGREVDEQYF.

The CDR3: CSARVDHEQFF. CDR3 DNA: TGCAGTGCTAGAGTTGACCATGAGCAGTTCTTC. The chain joins TRBV20-1 to TRBJ2-1; D unclear. Trimming shortened V by 1 base and J by 8 bases, and 6 bases separated the two germline ends. Per germline, CDR1 DFQATT and CDR2 SNEGSKA (reference sequence). The CDR3 spans 11 residues.

CDR3 sequence: CASSFSGKSNQPQHF. The CDR3 region has the DNA TGTGCCAGCAGCTTTTCGGGGAAAAGCAATCAGCCCCAGCATTTT. V gene TRBV7-9 combines with J gene TRBJ1-5, with D unresolved. The CDR3 sequence is 15 residues long. Germline V gene data show CDR1 as SEHNR and CDR2 as FQNEAQ (reference sequence). V lost 3 bases to trimming and J lost 1 base, with 10 bases between them.

DNA of the CDR3: TGTGCCAGCAGCTTTGCCGTAATGGGGAGGAGCACTGAAGCTTTCTTT. This encodes CASSFAVMGRSTEAFF. The chain has TRBV7-9 and TRBJ1-1; D unresolved. Germline lookup yields CDR1 SEHNR and CDR2 FQNEAQ (reference sequence). The CDR3 loop spans 16 amino acids. Trimming left V 3 bases short and J 4 bases short, with 18 bases between.

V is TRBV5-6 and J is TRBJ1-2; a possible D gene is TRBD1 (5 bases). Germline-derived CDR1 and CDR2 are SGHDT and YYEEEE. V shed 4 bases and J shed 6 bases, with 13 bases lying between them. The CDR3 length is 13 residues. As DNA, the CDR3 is TGTGCCAGCAGCCGGGGGGGAGGGGATGGCTACACCTTC. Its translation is CASSRGGGDGYTF.

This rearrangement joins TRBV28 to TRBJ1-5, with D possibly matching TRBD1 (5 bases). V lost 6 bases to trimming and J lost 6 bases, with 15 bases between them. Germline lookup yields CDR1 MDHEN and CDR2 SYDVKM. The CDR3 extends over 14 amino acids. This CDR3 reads CASSKTWGSQPQHF. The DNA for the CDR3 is TGTGCCAGCAGCAAAACTTGGGGCAGTCAGCCCCAGCATTTT.

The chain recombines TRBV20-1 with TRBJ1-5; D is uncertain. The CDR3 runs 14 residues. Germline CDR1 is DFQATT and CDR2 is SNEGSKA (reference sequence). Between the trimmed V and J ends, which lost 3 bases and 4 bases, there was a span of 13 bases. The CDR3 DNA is TGCAGTGCTAGCAGAACGGGGTCAAATCAGCCCCAGCATTTT. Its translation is CSASRTGSNQPQHF.

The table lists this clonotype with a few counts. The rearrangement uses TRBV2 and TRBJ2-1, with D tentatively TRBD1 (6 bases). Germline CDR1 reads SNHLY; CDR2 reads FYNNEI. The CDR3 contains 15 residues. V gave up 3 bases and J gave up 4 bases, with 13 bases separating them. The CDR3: CASSEGRGLYNEQFF. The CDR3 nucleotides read TGTGCCAGCAGTGAGGGCAGGGGCCTATACAATGAGCAGTTCTTC.

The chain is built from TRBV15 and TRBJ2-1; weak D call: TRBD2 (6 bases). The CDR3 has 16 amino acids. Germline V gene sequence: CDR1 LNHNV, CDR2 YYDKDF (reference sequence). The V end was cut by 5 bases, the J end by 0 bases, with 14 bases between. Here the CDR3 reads CATSSHRETSYNEQFF. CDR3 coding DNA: TGTGCCACCAGCTCCCACCGGGAGACCTCCTACAATGAGCAGTTCTTC.

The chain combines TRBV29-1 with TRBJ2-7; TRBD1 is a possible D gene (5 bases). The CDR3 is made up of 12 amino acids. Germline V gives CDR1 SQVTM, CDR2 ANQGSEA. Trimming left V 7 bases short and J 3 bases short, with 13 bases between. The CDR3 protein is CSGLGHHYEQYF. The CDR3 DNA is TGCAGCGGCCTAGGACATCACTACGAGCAGTACTTC.

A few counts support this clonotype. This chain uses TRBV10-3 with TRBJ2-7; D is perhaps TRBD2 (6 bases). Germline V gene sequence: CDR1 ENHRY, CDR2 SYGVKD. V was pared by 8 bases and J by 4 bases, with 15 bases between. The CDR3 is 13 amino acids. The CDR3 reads CAIAREDMYEQYF. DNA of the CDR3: TGTGCCATCGCTAGGGAGGATATGTACGAGCAGTACTTC.

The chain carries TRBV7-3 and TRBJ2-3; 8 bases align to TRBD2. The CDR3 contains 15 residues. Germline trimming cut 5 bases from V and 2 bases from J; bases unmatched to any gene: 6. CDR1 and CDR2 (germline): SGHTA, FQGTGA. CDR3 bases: TGTGCCAGCAGCCAAAGGACTAGCTACACAGATACGCAGTATTTT. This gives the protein CASSQRTSYTDTQYF.

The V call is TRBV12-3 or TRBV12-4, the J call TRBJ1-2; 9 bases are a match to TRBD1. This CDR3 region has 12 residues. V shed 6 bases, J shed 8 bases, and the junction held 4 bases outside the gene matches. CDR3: CASRTGGGGYTF. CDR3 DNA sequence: TGTGCCAGCAGAACAGGGGGCGGCGGCTACACCTTC.

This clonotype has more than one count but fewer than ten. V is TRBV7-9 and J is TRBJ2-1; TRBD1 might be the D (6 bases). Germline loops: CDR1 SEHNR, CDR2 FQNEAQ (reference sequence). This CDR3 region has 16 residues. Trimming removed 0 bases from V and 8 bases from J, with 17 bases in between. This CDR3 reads CASSLAWDKTGHEQFF. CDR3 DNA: TGTGCCAGCAGCTTAGCGTGGGACAAAACGGGGCATGAGCAGTTCTTC.

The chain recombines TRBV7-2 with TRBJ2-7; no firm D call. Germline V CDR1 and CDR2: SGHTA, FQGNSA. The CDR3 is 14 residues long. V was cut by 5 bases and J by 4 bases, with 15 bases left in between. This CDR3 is CASSIDNTEYEQYF. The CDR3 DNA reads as TGTGCCAGCAGCATCGACAATACTGAATACGAGCAGTACTTC.

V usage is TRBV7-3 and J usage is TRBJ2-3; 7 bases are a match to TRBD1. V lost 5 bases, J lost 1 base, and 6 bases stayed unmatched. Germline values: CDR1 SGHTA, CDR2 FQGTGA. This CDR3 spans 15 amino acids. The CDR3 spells CASSQTGYRTDTQYF. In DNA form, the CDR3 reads TGTGCCAGCAGCCAGACAGGGTATCGCACAGATACGCAGTATTTT. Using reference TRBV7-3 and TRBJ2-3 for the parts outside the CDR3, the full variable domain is GAGVSQTPSNKVTEKGKYVELRCDPISGHTALYWYRQSLGQGPEFLIYFQGTGAADDSGLPNDRFFAVRPEGSVSTLKIQRTERGDSAVYLCASSQTGYRTDTQYFGPGTRLTVL.

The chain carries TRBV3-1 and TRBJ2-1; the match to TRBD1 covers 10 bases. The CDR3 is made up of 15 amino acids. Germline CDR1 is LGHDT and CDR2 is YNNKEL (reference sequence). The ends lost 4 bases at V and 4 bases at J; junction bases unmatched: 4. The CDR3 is CASSPTGQGYNEQFF. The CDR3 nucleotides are TGTGCCAGCAGCCCGACGGGACAGGGGTACAATGAGCAGTTCTTC.